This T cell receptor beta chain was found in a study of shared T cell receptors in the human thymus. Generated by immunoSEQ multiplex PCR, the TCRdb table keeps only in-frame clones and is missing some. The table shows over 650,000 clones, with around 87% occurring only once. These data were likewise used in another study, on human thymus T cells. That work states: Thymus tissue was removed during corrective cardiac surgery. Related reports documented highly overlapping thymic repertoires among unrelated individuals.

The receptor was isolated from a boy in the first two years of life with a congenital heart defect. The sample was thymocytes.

Here the CDR3 DNA reads TGCGCCAGCGAAAAAGACCCCCGGGAGAGCAATCAGCCCCAGCATTTT. It translates to CASEKDPRESNQPQHF. The V and J genes are TRBV10-1 and TRBJ1-5, with no clear D. Trimming took 8 bases from V and 1 from J, leaving 18 bases between them. The CDR3 length is 16 residues. CDR1 WNHNN and CDR2 SYGVQD come from the germline V gene (reference sequence).